This entry is about one T cell receptor beta chain. Germline CDR1 is LGHNA and CDR2 is YNFKEQ. Trimming left V 4 bases short and J 0 bases short, with 34 bases between. The CDR3 is 23 residues long. The data are from a study of shared T cell receptors in the human thymus. The assay was immunoSEQ multiplex PCR, and TCRdb's table has in-frame clones only and misses some. The data contain some 760,000 clones, 80% to 90% of them singletons. These data were likewise used in another study, on human thymus T cells. This second study says: Corrective surgery for congenital heart defects was being performed on the healthy Finnish infants who served as donors. Resections from corrective heart surgery provided thymus tissue. Thymic and blood repertoires appeared to display a bias in their usage of V and J genes.

The sequenced material came from thymocytes. The chain links TRBV4-2 to TRBJ2-1; tentative D call: TRBD2 (6 bases). This TCR derives from a girl less than two years old with a congenital heart defect. The CDR3 DNA follows: TGTGCCAGCAGCCCCAGAGTGGCGCGGGAACTAGGGCGTATACACCACTCCTACAATGAGCAGTTCTTC. Protein: CASSPRVARELGRIHHSYNEQFF.